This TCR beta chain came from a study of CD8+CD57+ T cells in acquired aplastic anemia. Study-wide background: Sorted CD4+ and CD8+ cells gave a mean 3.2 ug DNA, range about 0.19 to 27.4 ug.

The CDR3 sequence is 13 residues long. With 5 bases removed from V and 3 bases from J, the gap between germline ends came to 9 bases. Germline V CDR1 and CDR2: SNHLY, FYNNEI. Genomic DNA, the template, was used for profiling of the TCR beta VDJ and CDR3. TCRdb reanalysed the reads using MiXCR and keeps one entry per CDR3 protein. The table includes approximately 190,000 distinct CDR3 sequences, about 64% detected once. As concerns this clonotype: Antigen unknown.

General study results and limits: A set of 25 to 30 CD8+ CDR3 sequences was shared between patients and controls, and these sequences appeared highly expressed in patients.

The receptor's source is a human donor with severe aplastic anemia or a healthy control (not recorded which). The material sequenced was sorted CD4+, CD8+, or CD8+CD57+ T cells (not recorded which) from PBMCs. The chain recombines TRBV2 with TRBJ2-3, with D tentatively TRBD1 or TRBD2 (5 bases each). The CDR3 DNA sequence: TGTGCCAGCAGTTGGGACCAAACAGATACGCAGTATTTT. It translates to CASSWDQTDTQYF. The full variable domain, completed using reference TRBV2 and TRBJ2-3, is EPEVTQTPSHQVTQMGQEVILRCVPISNHLYFYWYRQILGQKVEFLVSFYNNEISEKSEIFDDQFSVERPDGSNFTLKIRSTKLEDSAMYFCASSWDQTDTQYFGPGTRLTVL.